The 8 T cell receptor beta chains in this list originate from one sample, sequenced in a study of persistence of HIV-infected CD4 T cells. The stimulus was lysate of CMV-infected fibroblasts, about 11 ug/mL. CD40L-negative CD69-negative CD45RO-high memory CD4+ T cells were sorted as populations depleted of antigen-responding cells. The immunoSEQ assay was version 4, run in survey mode. TCRdb keeps only in-frame clones here, not all; method: immunoSEQ multiplex PCR. This sample has around 28,000 clones, with approximately 78% found just once. The antigens for these receptors are not known. The material was CD4+ T cells sorted from PBMCs after approximately 19-hour stimulation, obtained from a patient who received antiretroviral therapy. The receptors originated from an adult man with HIV who was CMV-seropositive.

The genes are TRBV6-5 and TRBJ1-5, with no clear D. Germline assignment: CDR1 MNHEY and CDR2 SVGAGI. This CDR3 comprises 14 residues. V lost 7 bases, J lost 5 bases, and 15 bases lay in between. The CDR3 DNA sequence: TGTGCCAGCAAGGGCAGCCGCCTGGATCAGCCCCAGCATTTT. This gives the protein CASKGSRLDQPQHF.

This rearrangement joins TRBV6-5 to TRBJ1-6; tentatively, D is TRBD1 (5 bases). The V and J ends lost 6 bases and 4 bases respectively, with 13 bases between them. CDR1 is MNHEY and CDR2 is SVGAGI in the germline V gene. This CDR3 has 15 amino acids. CDR3 sequence reads: CASRRGVGYNSPLHF. CDR3 bases: TGTGCCAGCAGGCGGGGGGTTGGGTATAATTCACCCCTCCACTTT.

The chain joins TRBV19 to TRBJ1-4, with 7 bases lining up with TRBD1. CDR1 and CDR2 from the germline V gene are LNHDA and SQIVND (reference sequence). CDR3 length: 15 amino acids. V gave up 5 bases and J gave up 6 bases; unmatched junction bases: 9. The CDR3 protein is CASSGLGQSHEKLFF. In DNA form, the CDR3 reads TGTGCCAGTAGTGGACTGGGACAGTCCCATGAAAAACTGTTTTTT. The full variable domain, rest sourced from reference TRBV19 and TRBJ1-4, is DGGITQSPKYLFRKEGQNVTLSCEQNLNHDAMYWYRQDPGQGLRLIYYSQIVNDFQKGDIAEGYSVSREKKESFPLTVTSAQKNPTAFYLCASSGLGQSHEKLFFGSGTQLSVL.

In its sample, this clone was seen a few times. The V call is TRBV3-1 (or the pseudogene TRBV3-2), the J call TRBJ1-5; D uncertain. V dropped 1 base and J dropped 7 bases, with 5 bases sitting between them. The CDR3 length is 12 residues. Germline assignment: CDR1 LGHDT and CDR2 YNNKEL (reference sequence). The CDR3, as DNA: TGTGCCAGCAGCCAAGGGGGACAGCCCCAGCATTTT. Translated, it gives CASSQGGQPQHF.

The gene calls are TRBV6-5 and TRBJ1-2; the match to TRBD1 covers 7 bases. CDR1 is MNHEY, CDR2 SVGAGI, per germline. This CDR3 has 13 residues. The junction had 5 bases not matched to a gene; V was cut back by 6 bases and J by 4 bases. For the CDR3, the DNA is TGTGCCAGCAGCGAGGACAGGTCCTATGGCTACACCTTC. Protein: CASSEDRSYGYTF.

This rearrangement joins TRBV28 to TRBJ1-3; D ambiguous. The CDR3 has 15 residues. V was shortened by 7 bases and J by 4 bases, with 17 bases between the two germline ends. Germline V CDR1 and CDR2: MDHEN, SYDVKM. The CDR3 DNA is TGTGCCAGCACCCCGTCCGGAACTCCGGGAAACACCATATATTTT. Encoded protein: CASTPSGTPGNTIYF.

CDR3 sequence: CASSLNPRTRNRNSPLHF. The CDR3 coding sequence is TGTGCCAGCAGCTTAAACCCGAGGACACGGAATCGAAATTCACCCCTCCACTTT. The chain has TRBV11-2 and TRBJ1-6, with a weak D call TRBD1 (5 bases). Germline CDR1 is SGHAT and CDR2 is FQNNGV. Trimming removed 2 bases at V and 7 bases at J, with 21 bases between. This CDR3 has 18 amino acids.

The genes are TRBV7-2 and TRBJ1-2; possible D gene TRBD1, 5 bases. Germline V gene data show CDR1 as SGHTA and CDR2 as FQGNSA. Trimming pared 0 bases from V and 0 bases from J, leaving 14 bases between. The CDR3 spans 17 residues. CDR3 sequence reads: CASSLAPTGSPNYGYTF. DNA for the CDR3: TGTGCCAGCAGCTTAGCGCCCACAGGTTCACCTAACTATGGCTACACCTTC. The whole variable domain, remainder taken from reference TRBV7-2 and TRBJ1-2, is GAGVSQSPSNKVTEKGKDVELRCDPISGHTALYWYRQSLGQGLEFLIYFQGNSAPDKSGLPSDRFSAERTGGSVSTLTIQRTQQEDSAVYLCASSLAPTGSPNYGYTFGSGTRLTVV.